The 20 T cell receptor beta chains below come from one sample, sequenced in a study of cytomegalovirus exposure and HLA in healthy donors. PCR used 60 Vbeta primers and 13 Jbeta primers. Method: immunoSEQ multiplex PCR; TCRdb's copy keeps in-frame clones and lacks some. The record lists about 42,000 clones, of which the ten most abundant hold less than 1.5%. The sample comprised PBMCs. These receptors all stem from a man between 25 and 39 years old in good health and CMV-seronegative.

This chain links TRBV4-3 with TRBJ2-7; possible D gene TRBD2, 6 bases. This CDR3 region has 18 residues. Germline V gene sequence: CDR1 LGHNA, CDR2 YSLEER. Trimming stripped 3 bases from V and 9 bases from J, with 30 bases between. CDR3 DNA: TGCGCCAGCAGCCAGGCTCTTTCAACCGGGACTGGACCTACGAGGCAGTACTTC. It encodes CASSQALSTGTGPTRQYF.

J is TRBJ2-1 and V is TRBV4-1; TRBD2 agrees at 8 bases. The germline V gene encodes CDR1 MGHRA and CDR2 YSYEKL. This CDR3 spans 16 amino acids. V lost 4 bases, J lost 0 bases, and 5 bases stayed unmatched. CDR3 amino acids: CASSRTSGSSYNEQFF. In DNA form, the CDR3 reads TGCGCCAGCAGCCGTACTAGCGGTAGCTCCTACAATGAGCAGTTCTTC.

The chain links TRBV28 to TRBJ1-4, with D perhaps TRBD1 (5 bases). The CDR3 totals 17 residues. The V gene lost 5 bases and the J gene lost 0 bases, with 16 bases spanning the gap. In germline, CDR1 is MDHEN, CDR2 SYDVKM. The CDR3 nucleotides are TGTGCCAGCAGTCGACGCTGGGGGGATGCAACTAATGAAAAACTGTTTTTT. It yields the protein CASSRRWGDATNEKLFF.

The gene calls are TRBV28 and TRBJ2-7; 7 bases fit TRBD2. The CDR3 extends over 15 amino acids. J lost 3 bases, V lost 5 bases, and 10 bases had no gene match. Germline assignment: CDR1 MDHEN and CDR2 SYDVKM. This CDR3 is CASSPQVGGGYEQYF. DNA for the CDR3: TGTGCCAGCAGTCCCCAAGTGGGGGGGGGCTACGAGCAGTACTTC. The variable domain in full, with the rest retrieved from reference TRBV28 and TRBJ2-7, is DVKVTQSSRYLVKRTGEKVFLECVQDMDHENMFWYRQDPGLGLRLIYFSYDVKMKEKGDIPEGYSVSREKKERFSLILESASTNQTSMYLCASSPQVGGGYEQYFGPGTRLTVT.

The CDR3 DNA sequence: TGTGCCAGCAGTTTGACGGGGAACAGCGTCTACGAGCAGTACTTC. This gives the protein CASSLTGNSVYEQYF. This rearrangement joins TRBV27 to TRBJ2-7, with a possible D match to TRBD2 (5 bases). CDR1 and CDR2 from the germline V gene are MNHEY and SMNVEV (reference sequence). The CDR3 covers 15 residues. V lost 3 bases and J 3 bases, leaving 15 bases between the germline ends.

The chain recombines TRBV7-9 with TRBJ2-7, with TRBD1 identical over 9 bases. Germline V gene lookup returns CDR1 SEHNR and CDR2 FQNEAQ (reference sequence). There are 15 residues in the CDR3. The V and J ends lost 6 bases and 6 bases, in that order; junction bases with no gene match: 12. CDR3 DNA: TGTGCCAGCAGAAATCGGACAGGGGATCTGAGCGAGCAGTACTTC. Translated: CASRNRTGDLSEQYF. Complete variable domain (other parts from reference TRBV7-9 and TRBJ2-7): DTGVSQNPRHKITKRGQNVTFRCDPISEHNRLYWYRQTLGQGPEFLTYFQNEAQLEKSRLLSDRFSAERPKGSFSTLEIQRTEQGDSAMYLCASRNRTGDLSEQYFGPGTRLTVT.

The gene calls are TRBV11-3 and TRBJ2-1; possible D gene TRBD2, 6 bases. Germline values: CDR1 SGHNT, CDR2 YENEEA. This CDR3 contains 17 residues. Trimming left V 2 bases short and J 0 bases short, with 14 bases between. DNA of the CDR3: TGTGCCAGCAGCTTACGATCTGGCGGGGTCTCCTACAATGAGCAGTTCTTC. Protein sequence: CASSLRSGGVSYNEQFF.

J is TRBJ2-3 and V is TRBV30, with TRBD2 identical over 8 bases. Germline V lookup: CDR1 GTSNPN, CDR2 SVGIG (reference sequence). The CDR3 totals 16 residues. V trimming: 4 bases; J trimming: 2 bases; junction bases outside the gene matches: 11. The CDR3 DNA sequence: TGTGCCTGGATGGGGGCTAGCGGGTACCACACAGATACGCAGTATTTT. Translated: CAWMGASGYHTDTQYF.

This chain joins TRBV7-9 and TRBJ2-1, with TRBD2 matching 13 bases. CDR1 is SEHNR and CDR2 is FQNEAQ in the germline V gene (reference sequence). The CDR3 runs 17 residues. J was trimmed by 2 bases and V by 5 bases; bases with no gene match: 6. CDR3 residues: CASSRGLAGPTYNEQFF. CDR3 sequence (DNA): TGTGCCAGCAGCAGGGGACTAGCGGGACCTACCTACAATGAGCAGTTCTTC. The variable domain in full, completed from reference TRBV7-9 and TRBJ2-1, reads DTGVSQNPRHKITKRGQNVTFRCDPISEHNRLYWYRQTLGQGPEFLTYFQNEAQLEKSRLLSDRFSAERPKGSFSTLEIQRTEQGDSAMYLCASSRGLAGPTYNEQFFGPGTRLTVL.

The CDR3 region has the DNA TGCGCCAGCAGCCAATCCCTAGGGGCCTCCTATGGCTACACCTTC. Amino acid sequence: CASSQSLGASYGYTF. The chain carries TRBV4-3 and TRBJ1-2; D is perhaps TRBD1 (5 bases). Trimming removed 2 bases at V and 4 bases at J, with 14 bases between. The CDR3 has 15 residues. Germline V gives CDR1 LGHNA, CDR2 YSLEER.

The chain links TRBV4-2 to TRBJ2-2, with 7 bases matching TRBD2. J was trimmed by 1 base and V by 2 bases; bases with no gene match: 1. The germline CDR1 and CDR2 sequences are LGHNA and YNFKEQ. The CDR3 length is 15 residues. Written as DNA, the CDR3 is TGTGCCAGCAGCCAAACTAGCGAGAACACCGGGGAGCTGTTTTTT. Its translation is CASSQTSENTGELFF.

The V gene is TRBV18, the J gene TRBJ2-7; 10 bases are shared with TRBD1. V lost 5 bases, J lost 6 bases, and 4 bases stayed unmatched. Germline values: CDR1 KGHSH, CDR2 LQKENI. This CDR3 has 13 residues. The CDR3 DNA follows: TGTGCCAGCTCAGACGGACAGGGGGGCGAGCAGTACTTC. It translates to CASSDGQGGEQYF.

As concerns this clone: The junction shows a germline mismatch at one end, possibly a read error. CDR3 in DNA: TGTGCCAGCAGCCCAAGCCGGAATAGCTCCGACAATGAGCAGTTCTTC. This sequence encodes CASSPSRNSSDNEQFF. The chain joins TRBV7-2 to TRBJ2-1; D is unresolved. The germline gives CDR1 SGHTA, CDR2 FQGNSA. The CDR3 runs to 16 residues.

The chain uses TRBV28 and TRBJ1-2; 10 nucleotides match TRBD1. Germline-derived CDR1 and CDR2 are MDHEN and SYDVKM. The CDR3 has 14 amino acids. Trimming took 5 bases from V and 4 from J; bases not matched to a gene: 4. CDR3: CASSIRDRGYGYTF. Written as DNA, the CDR3 is TGTGCCAGCAGTATCCGGGACAGGGGCTATGGCTACACCTTC.

This chain links TRBV2 with TRBJ2-7; 10 nucleotides line up with TRBD1. This CDR3 contains 15 residues. The V gene end was trimmed by 8 bases and the J gene end by 5 bases; junction bases not matched to a gene: 12. Germline V gene lookup returns CDR1 SNHLY and CDR2 FYNNEI. CDR3 nucleotide sequence: TGTGCCAGCCTCCGGGACAGGGGAAGTGAAGACGAGCAGTACTTC. Translated: CASLRDRGSEDEQYF.

The chain links TRBV4-2 to TRBJ1-6; possible D gene TRBD1, 6 bases. Deletions cut 0 bases from V and 10 bases from J, with 13 bases between. Per germline, CDR1 LGHNA and CDR2 YNFKEQ. The length of the CDR3 is 15 residues. CDR3 sequence reads: CASSQEGRGRSPLHF. The CDR3 coding sequence is TGTGCCAGCAGCCAAGAAGGCAGGGGACGGTCACCCCTCCACTTT.

The V and J genes are TRBV5-1 and TRBJ1-1; perhaps TRBD1 as D (5 bases). This CDR3 comprises 14 residues. Germline CDR1 is SGHRS and CDR2 is YFSETQ. V gave up 1 base and J gave up 3 bases, with 10 bases separating them. The CDR3 coding sequence is TGCGCCAGCAGCTTGAATTCGGGGGACACTGAAGCTTTCTTT. This translates into CASSLNSGDTEAFF.

This chain connects TRBV6-6 to TRBJ2-1; 11 positions match TRBD2. After removal of 8 bases from V and 6 bases from J, the junction contained 9 bases not matched to a gene. This CDR3 has 15 residues. The germline V gene has CDR1 MNHNY and CDR2 SVGAGI (reference sequence). This chain's CDR3 is CASRSTSGRRNEQFF. CDR3 nucleotides: TGTGCCAGCCGCTCAACTAGCGGGAGACGCAATGAGCAGTTCTTC.

V usage is TRBV10-3 and J usage is TRBJ2-7; weak D call: TRBD1 (6 bases). CDR1 is ENHRY and CDR2 is SYGVKD in the germline V gene. This CDR3 region has 14 residues. Trimming pared 4 bases from V and 2 bases from J, leaving 12 bases between. The chain's CDR3 is CAISGRQAAYEQYF. The CDR3 DNA follows: TGTGCCATCAGTGGCAGACAGGCCGCCTACGAGCAGTACTTC.

This chain joins TRBV5-1 and TRBJ1-2; the D gene is possibly TRBD1 (5 bases). This CDR3 comprises 13 residues. V shed 3 bases and J shed 4 bases, with 10 bases lying between them. CDR1 and CDR2 from the germline V gene are SGHRS and YFSETQ. The DNA for the CDR3 is TGCGCCAGCAGCTCGGAGGGGATCTATGGCTACACCTTC. Residues: CASSSEGIYGYTF. Together with reference TRBV5-1 and TRBJ1-2, the CDR3 gives the full variable domain: KAGVTQTPRYLIKTRGQQVTLSCSPISGHRSVSWYQQTPGQGLQFLFEYFSETQRNKGNFPGRFSGRQFSNSRSEMNVSTLELGDSALYLCASSSEGIYGYTFGSGTRLTVV.